Listed below are T cell receptor beta chains from one sample, sequenced in a study of blood T cell repertoires in COVID-19. Some clones are missing from TCRdb's copy, which holds only in-frame ones; the method was immunoSEQ multiplex PCR. The repertoire consists of around 60,000 clones, with over 60% occurring once and the leading ten covering approximately 21%. The sequenced material came from peripheral blood. These receptors were obtained from a man younger than 45 with COVID-19, enrolled during active disease. Both conserved end residues are part of each CDR3. D genes are given only for firm matches. Not every row has a clone size; where given, it reads once, few, many or a size class.

abundance | d_gene | j_gene | v_gene | CDR3aa | CDR3nt
. | . | TRBJ2-4 | TRBV29-1 | CSVELTGQNIQYF | TGCAGCGTTGAATTGACAGGCCAAAACATTCAGTACTTC
. | . | TRBJ2-7 | TRBV3-1/TRBV3-2 | CASSQEGASGEQYF | TGTGCCAGCAGCCAAGAGGGGGCATCGGGCGAGCAGTACTTC
. | TRBD2 | TRBJ2-5 | TRBV7-9 | CASSLDSGIQETQYF | TGTGCCAGCAGCCTCGACAGCGGGATCCAAGAGACCCAGTACTTC
. | TRBD1 | TRBJ1-1 | TRBV19 | CASSQTGRYEAFF | TGTGCCAGTAGTCAGACAGGGAGATATGAAGCTTTCTTT
. | . | TRBJ1-1 | TRBV29-1 | CSASGNTEAFF | TGCAGCGCCAGTGGGAACACTGAAGCTTTCTTT
once | TRBD2 | TRBJ2-3 | TRBV27 | CASSPSGILADTQYF | TGTGCCAGCAGTCCTAGCGGGATCTTAGCAGATACGCAGTATTTT
. | . | TRBJ2-1 | TRBV28 | CASKDGRTFSYNEQFF | TGTGCCAGCAAGGATGGTCGGACTTTCTCCTACAATGAGCAGTTCTTC
. | TRBD2 | TRBJ2-4 | TRBV10-3 | CAISPGVTSGRIKNIQYF | TGTGCCATCAGTCCTGGGGTCACTAGCGGGAGGATCAAAAACATTCAGTACTTC
. | TRBD2 | TRBJ2-7 | TRBV10-2 | CASSELRTNGGTFYEQYF | TGCGCCAGCAGTGAGCTCCGGACTAACGGGGGGACTTTCTACGAGCAGTACTTC
. | TRBD2 | TRBJ2-7 | TRBV11-2 | CASSLVAGEVYEQYF | TGTGCCAGCAGCTTGGTAGCGGGAGAGGTCTACGAGCAGTACTTC
. | . | TRBJ2-7 | TRBV5-1 | CASSFERESTEQYF | TGCGCCAGCAGCTTTGAACGGGAGAGTACCGAGCAGTACTTC
few | . | TRBJ2-4 | TRBV19 | CASSPLLESDIQYF | TGTGCCAGTAGTCCCTTACTAGAGTCGGACATTCAGTACTTC
. | TRBD1 | TRBJ1-2 | TRBV11-1 | CASSPPSTGVTF | TGTGCCAGCAGCCCACCATCGACAGGGGTCACCTTC
. | TRBD2 | TRBJ2-6 | TRBV30 | CAWMGAGGANVLTF | TGTGCCTGGATGGGAGCGGGGGGGGCCAACGTCCTGACTTTC
once | TRBD1 | TRBJ1-6 | TRBV27 | CASSLGQGNSPLHF | TGTGCCAGCAGTCTCGGACAGGGTAATTCACCCCTCCACTTT
once | TRBD2 | TRBJ2-1 | TRBV30 | CAWSSGGVYNEQFF | TGTGCCTGGAGTTCGGGGGGGGTTTACAATGAGCAGTTCTTC
. | . | TRBJ1-4 | TRBV27 | CASSLGPLGEKLFF | TGTGCCAGCAGTTTAGGGCCATTGGGTGAAAAACTGTTTTTT
. | . | TRBJ2-1 | TRBV11-3 | CASSLYSLDSNEQFF | TGTGCCAGCAGCTTATACTCGTTAGATTCCAATGAGCAGTTCTTC
. | TRBD1 | TRBJ1-3 | TRBV5-6 | CASSWGQGARNTIYF | TGTGCCAGCAGCTGGGGACAGGGGGCGAGGAACACCATATATTTT
. | . | TRBJ2-3 | TRBV30 | CAWLGAIEGGTDTQYF | TGTGCCTGGTTAGGGGCCATAGAAGGCGGAACAGATACGCAGTATTTT
. | . | TRBJ1-5 | TRBV11-2 | CASSLEQGNQPQHF | TGTGCCAGCAGCTTAGAACAGGGTAATCAGCCCCAGCATTTT
. | TRBD1 | TRBJ1-2 | TRBV6-2/TRBV6-3 | CASSTGTGTSNYGYTF | TGTGCCAGCAGTACCGGGACAGGGACGTCTAACTATGGCTACACCTTC
. | TRBD1 | TRBJ2-7 | TRBV5-1 | CASSPTSGTGSYEQYF | TGCGCCAGCAGCCCCACATCCGGGACAGGCTCCTACGAGCAGTACTTC